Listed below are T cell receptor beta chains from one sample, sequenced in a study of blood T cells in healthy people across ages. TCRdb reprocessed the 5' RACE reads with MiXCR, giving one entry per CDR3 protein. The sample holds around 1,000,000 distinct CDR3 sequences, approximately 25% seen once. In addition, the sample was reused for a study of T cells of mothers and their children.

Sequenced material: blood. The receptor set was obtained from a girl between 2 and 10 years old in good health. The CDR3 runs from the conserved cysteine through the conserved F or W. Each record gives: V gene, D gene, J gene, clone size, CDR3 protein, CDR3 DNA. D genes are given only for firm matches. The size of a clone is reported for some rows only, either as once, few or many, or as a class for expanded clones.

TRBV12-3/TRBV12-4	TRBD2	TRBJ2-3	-	CASSRSGGAADTQYF	TGTGCCAGCAGCCGGAGCGGGGGGGCAGCGGATACGCAGTATTTT
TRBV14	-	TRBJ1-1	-	CASSQGPMDVDEAFF	TGTGCCAGCAGCCAAGGACCGATGGACGTGGATGAAGCTTTCTTT
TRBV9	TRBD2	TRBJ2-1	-	CASSVEVAGGLNEQFF	TGTGCCAGCAGCGTAGAAGTAGCGGGAGGGCTAAATGAGCAGTTCTTC
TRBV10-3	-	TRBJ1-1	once	CAISESGDTEAFF	TGTGCCATCAGTGAGTCCGGGGACACTGAAGCTTTCTTT
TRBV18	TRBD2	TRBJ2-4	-	CASSPQTSGFKNIQYF	TGTGCCAGCTCACCACAGACTAGCGGGTTCAAAAACATTCAGTACTTC
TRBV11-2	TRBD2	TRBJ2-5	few	CASSFTLAEKQETQYF	TGTGCCAGCAGCTTCACACTAGCGGAAAAACAAGAGACCCAGTACTTC
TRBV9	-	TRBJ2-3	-	CASSVDGGTTDTQYF	TGTGCCAGCAGCGTAGACGGGGGAACCACAGATACGCAGTATTTT
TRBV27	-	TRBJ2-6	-	CASSLPKKSTSGANVPTF	TGTGCCAGCAGTTTACCTAAGAAATCGACCTCTGGGGCCAACGTCCCGACTTTC
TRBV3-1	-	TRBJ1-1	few	CASSQGGGGNTEAFF	TGTGCCAGCAGCCAAGGAGGGGGGGGGAACACTGAAGCTTTCTTT
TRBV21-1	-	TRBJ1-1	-	CASRGLLGEAFF	TGTGCCAGCCGCGGACTTCTCGGTGAAGCTTTCTTT
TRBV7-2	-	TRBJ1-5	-	CASSLGGRWDQPQHF	TGTGCCAGCAGCTTAGGGGGGCGGTGGGATCAGCCCCAGCATTTT
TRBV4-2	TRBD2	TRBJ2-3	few	CASSSLLAGESDTQYF	TGTGCCAGCAGCTCGCTTCTAGCGGGAGAGAGTGATACGCAGTATTTT
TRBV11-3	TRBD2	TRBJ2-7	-	CASSPSGGLQGISYEQYF	TGTGCCAGCAGCCCAAGCGGGGGTCTACAGGGAATCTCCTACGAGCAGTACTTC
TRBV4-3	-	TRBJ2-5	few	CASSQHLGLEETQYF	TGCGCCAGCAGCCAACATCTGGGATTGGAAGAGACCCAGTACTTC
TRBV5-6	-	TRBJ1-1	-	CASSLALGSGEAFF	TGTGCCAGCAGCTTGGCCCTCGGCTCAGGTGAAGCTTTCTTT
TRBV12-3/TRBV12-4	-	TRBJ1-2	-	CASSLAERQTLRGGYTF	TGTGCCAGCAGTTTAGCTGAGCGGCAGACCCTACGGGGTGGCTACACCTTC
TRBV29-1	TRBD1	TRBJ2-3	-	CSLWTGADTQYF	TGCAGCCTATGGACAGGGGCGGATACGCAGTATTTT
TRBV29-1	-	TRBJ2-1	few	CSVSAYNEQFF	TGCAGCGTTAGTGCCTACAATGAGCAGTTCTTC
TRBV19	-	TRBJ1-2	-	CASYAGSAPRNYGYTF	TGTGCCAGTTACGCCGGATCAGCACCAAGGAACTATGGCTACACCTTC
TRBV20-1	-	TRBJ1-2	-	CSARGLEGKGYGYTF	TGCAGTGCTAGAGGTTTGGAGGGGAAAGGCTATGGCTACACCTTC
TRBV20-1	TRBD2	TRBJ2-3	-	CSLYAGGGTDTQYF	TGCAGCCTATATGCCGGGGGAGGGACAGATACGCAGTATTTT
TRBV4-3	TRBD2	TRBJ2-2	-	CASRREAGGLSGGELFF	TGCGCCAGCAGAAGAGAGGCGGGGGGCCTATCCGGCGGGGAGCTGTTTTTT
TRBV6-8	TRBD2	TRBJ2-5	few	CASSLTTSGDRRIETQYF	TGTGCCAGCAGTTTGACAACTAGCGGGGACCGCCGGATTGAGACCCAGTACTTC
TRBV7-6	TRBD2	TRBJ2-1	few	CASSNEVGLAGSEQFF	TGTGCCAGCAGTAATGAGGTCGGGCTAGCGGGAAGCGAGCAGTTCTTC
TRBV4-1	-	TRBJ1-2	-	CASSQDQTGKTNYGYTF	TGCGCCAGCAGCCAAGATCAAACAGGGAAAACTAACTATGGCTACACCTTC
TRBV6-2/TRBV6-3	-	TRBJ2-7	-	CASRPRDNSYEQYF	TGTGCCAGCAGACCCCGGGACAACTCCTACGAGCAGTACTTC
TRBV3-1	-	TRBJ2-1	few	CASSQDLLQGNEQFF	TGTGCCAGCAGCCAAGATCTTCTACAGGGAAATGAGCAGTTCTTC
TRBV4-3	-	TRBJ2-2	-	CASSQEVGLTGELFF	TGCGCCAGCAGCCAAGAGGTCGGGTTAACCGGGGAGCTGTTTTTT
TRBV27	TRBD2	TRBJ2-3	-	CASSLYAAGGRTDTQYF	TGTGCCAGCAGTTTATACGCGGCGGGGGGCCGCACAGATACGCAGTATTTT
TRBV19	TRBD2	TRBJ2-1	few	CASREAGEDYNEQFF	TGTGCCAGTAGAGAAGCGGGAGAGGACTACAATGAGCAGTTCTTC
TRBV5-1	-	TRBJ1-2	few	CASSLFQVDGYTF	TGCGCCAGCAGCTTGTTCCAGGTTGATGGCTACACCTTC
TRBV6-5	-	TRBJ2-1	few	CASSYQGWNNEQFF	TGTGCCAGCAGTTACCAGGGGTGGAACAATGAGCAGTTCTTC
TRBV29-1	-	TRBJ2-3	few	CSVARPLSDTQYF	TGCAGCGTTGCTAGGCCTTTATCCGATACGCAGTATTTT
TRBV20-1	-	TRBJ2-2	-	CSAPTGVANTGELFF	TGCAGTGCTCCCACGGGGGTGGCGAACACCGGGGAGCTGTTTTTT
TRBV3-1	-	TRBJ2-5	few	CASSQRGRLSTETQYF	TGTGCCAGCAGCCAAAGAGGGCGGCTGAGTACTGAGACCCAGTACTTC
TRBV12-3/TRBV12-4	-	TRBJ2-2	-	CASSLLRVNTGELFF	TGTGCCAGCAGTTTATTACGCGTGAACACCGGGGAGCTGTTTTTT
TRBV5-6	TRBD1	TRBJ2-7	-	CASSVQGAHEQYF	TGTGCCAGCAGTGTGCAGGGGGCGCACGAGCAGTACTTC
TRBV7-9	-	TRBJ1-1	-	CASSLFRYAGNTEAFF	TGTGCCAGCAGCTTATTCCGGTATGCGGGGAACACTGAAGCTTTCTTT
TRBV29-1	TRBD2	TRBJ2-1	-	CSVDAGVGEQFF	TGCAGCGTTGATGCGGGAGTCGGTGAGCAGTTCTTC
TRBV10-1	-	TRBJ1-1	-	CASSESPHLVGAFF	TGCGCCAGCAGTGAGTCCCCTCACCTCGTGGGGGCTTTCTTT
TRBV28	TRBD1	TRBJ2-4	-	CASSSRTGHGIQYF	TGTGCCAGCAGTTCGCGGACAGGTCACGGCATTCAGTACTTC
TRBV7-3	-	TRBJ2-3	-	CAAAHLSPLTDTQYF	TGTGCAGCAGCCCATCTAAGTCCTTTGACAGATACGCAGTATTTT
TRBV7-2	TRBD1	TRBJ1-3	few	CASSFTGDNSIYF	TGTGCCAGCAGCTTCACAGGGGATAATTCCATATATTTT
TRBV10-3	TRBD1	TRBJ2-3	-	CAISESKDRGPTDTQYF	TGTGCCATCAGTGAGTCGAAGGACAGGGGCCCCACAGATACGCAGTATTTT
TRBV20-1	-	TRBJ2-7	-	CSARNPGSGQYF	TGCAGTGCTAGAAATCCGGGTAGCGGGCAGTACTTC
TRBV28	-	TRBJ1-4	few	CASSFWFGPPHEKLFF	TGTGCCAGCAGTTTTTGGTTCGGGCCGCCTCATGAAAAACTGTTTTTT
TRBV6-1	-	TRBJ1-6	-	CASRSGLSSYNSPLHF	TGTGCCAGCAGGTCAGGGTTAAGCTCCTATAATTCACCCCTCCACTTT
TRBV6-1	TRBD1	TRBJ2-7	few	CASSATGVYEQYF	TGTGCCAGCAGCGCGACAGGGGTCTACGAGCAGTACTTC
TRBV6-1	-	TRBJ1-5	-	CASRATGDLTQPQHF	TGTGCCAGCAGAGCGACAGGCGATCTTACTCAGCCCCAGCATTTT
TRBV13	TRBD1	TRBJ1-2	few	CASSDSDRVYTF	TGTGCCAGCAGCGATTCGGACAGGGTATACACCTTC
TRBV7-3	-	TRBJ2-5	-	CASKPGLPETQYF	TGTGCCAGCAAACCAGGCCTGCCGGAGACCCAGTACTTC
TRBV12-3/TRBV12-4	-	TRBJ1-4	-	CASSLGRVGLFF	TGTGCCAGCAGTTTGGGGAGGGTAGGGCTGTTTTTT
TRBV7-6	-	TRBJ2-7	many	CASSLEAGETYEQYF	TGTGCCAGCAGCTTAGAAGCAGGAGAAACCTACGAGCAGTACTTC
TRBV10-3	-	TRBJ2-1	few	CAIGLLENEQFF	TGTGCCATCGGCCTCCTAGAGAATGAGCAGTTCTTC
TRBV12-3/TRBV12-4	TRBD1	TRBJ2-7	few	CACSLTSGQGRYKQYF	TGTGCCTGCAGTTTAACCTCGGGACAGGGACGCTATAAGCAGTACTTC
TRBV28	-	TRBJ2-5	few	CASSRRDTPQETQYF	TGTGCCAGCAGTAGGCGGGACACCCCGCAAGAGACCCAGTACTTC
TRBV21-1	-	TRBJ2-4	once	CASEWDRVLVSAKNIQYF	TGTGCTAGCGAATGGGACAGGGTATTGGTTTCGGCCAAAAACATTCAGTACTTC
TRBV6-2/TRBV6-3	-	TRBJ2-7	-	CASSYGTIGYEQYF	TGTGCCAGCAGTTACGGGACAATAGGGTACGAGCAGTACTTC